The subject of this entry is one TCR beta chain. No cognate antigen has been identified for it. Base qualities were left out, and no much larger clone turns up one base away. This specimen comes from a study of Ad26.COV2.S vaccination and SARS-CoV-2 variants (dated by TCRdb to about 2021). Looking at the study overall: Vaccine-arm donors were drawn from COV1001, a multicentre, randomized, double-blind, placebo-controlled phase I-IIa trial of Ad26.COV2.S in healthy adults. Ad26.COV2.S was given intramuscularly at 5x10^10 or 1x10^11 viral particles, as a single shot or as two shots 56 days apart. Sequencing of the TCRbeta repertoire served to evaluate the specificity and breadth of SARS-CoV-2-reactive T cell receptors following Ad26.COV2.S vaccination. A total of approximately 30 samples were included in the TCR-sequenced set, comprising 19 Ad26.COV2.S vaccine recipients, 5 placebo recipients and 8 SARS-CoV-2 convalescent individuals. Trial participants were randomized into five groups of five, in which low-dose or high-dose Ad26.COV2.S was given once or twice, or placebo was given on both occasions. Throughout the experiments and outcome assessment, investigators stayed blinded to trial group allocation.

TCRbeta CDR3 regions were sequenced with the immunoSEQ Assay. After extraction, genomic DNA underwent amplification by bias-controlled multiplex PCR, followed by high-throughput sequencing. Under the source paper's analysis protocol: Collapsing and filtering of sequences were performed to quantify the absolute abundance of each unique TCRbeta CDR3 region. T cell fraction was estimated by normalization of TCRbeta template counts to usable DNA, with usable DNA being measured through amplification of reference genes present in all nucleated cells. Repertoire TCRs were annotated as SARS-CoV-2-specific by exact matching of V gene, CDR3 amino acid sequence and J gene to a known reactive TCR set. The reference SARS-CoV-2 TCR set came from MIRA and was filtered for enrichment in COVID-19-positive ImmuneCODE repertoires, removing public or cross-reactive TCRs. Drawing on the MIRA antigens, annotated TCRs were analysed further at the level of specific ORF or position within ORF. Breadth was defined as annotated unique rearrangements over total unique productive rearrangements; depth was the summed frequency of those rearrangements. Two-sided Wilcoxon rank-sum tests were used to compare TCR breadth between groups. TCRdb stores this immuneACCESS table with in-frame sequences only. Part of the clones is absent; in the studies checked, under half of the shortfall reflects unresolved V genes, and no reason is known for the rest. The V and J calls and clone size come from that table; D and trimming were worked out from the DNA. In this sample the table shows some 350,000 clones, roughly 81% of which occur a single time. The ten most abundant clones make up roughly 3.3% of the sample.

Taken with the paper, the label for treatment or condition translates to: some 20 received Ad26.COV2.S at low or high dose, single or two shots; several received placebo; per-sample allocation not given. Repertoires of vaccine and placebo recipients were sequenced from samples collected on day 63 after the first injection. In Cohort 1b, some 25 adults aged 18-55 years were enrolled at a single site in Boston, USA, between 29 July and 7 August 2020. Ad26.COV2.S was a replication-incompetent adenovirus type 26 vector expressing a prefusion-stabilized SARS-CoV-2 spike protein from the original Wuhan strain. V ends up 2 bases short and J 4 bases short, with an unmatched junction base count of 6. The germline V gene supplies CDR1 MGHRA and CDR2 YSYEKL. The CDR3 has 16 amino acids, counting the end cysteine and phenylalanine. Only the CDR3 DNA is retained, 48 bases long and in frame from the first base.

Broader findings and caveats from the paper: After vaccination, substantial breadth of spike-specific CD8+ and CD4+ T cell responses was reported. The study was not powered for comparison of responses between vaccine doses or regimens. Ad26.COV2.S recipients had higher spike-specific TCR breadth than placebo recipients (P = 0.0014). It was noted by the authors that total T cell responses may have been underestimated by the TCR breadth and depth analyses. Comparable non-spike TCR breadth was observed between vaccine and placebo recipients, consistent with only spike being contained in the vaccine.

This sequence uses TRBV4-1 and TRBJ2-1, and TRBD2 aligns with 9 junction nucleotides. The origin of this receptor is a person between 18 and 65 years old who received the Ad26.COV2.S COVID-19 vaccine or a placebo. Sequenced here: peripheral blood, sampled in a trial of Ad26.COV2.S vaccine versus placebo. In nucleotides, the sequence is TGCGCCAGCAGCCAACCACCGAGCGGGGGGTACAATGAGCAGTTCTTC. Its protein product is CASSQPPSGGYNEQFF.